This entry concerns a single T cell receptor (beta chain). This clone's antigen is unknown. Per-base qualities were not stored, and no clone one base away is much larger. The data stem from a study of T-cell reconstitution after alpha-beta-depleted transplantation in children (dated by TCRdb to 2016 to 2017). Background for the entire study: T-cell immune reconstitution after TCRalphabeta/CD19-depleted allogeneic hematopoietic cell transplantation in children was quantitatively tracked in the study by means of TCR repertoire profiling.

The sample's treatment or condition, from its label and the paper: allogeneic hematopoietic cell transplantation with graft depleted of TCRalphabeta T cells and CD19 B cells. TCRalphabeta/CD19-depleted allogeneic hematopoietic cell grafts were given to the transplant recipients, all of whom were children. Overall study outcomes, separate from this receptor: Apparently early alphabetaT-cell count recovery about two months after transplant reportedly relied on only several hundred rapidly expanded clones derived from non-depleted graft cells. Over the following months the frequencies of hyperexpanded clones went down, and after one year T-cell counts and TCRbeta diversity were mostly credited to newly produced T cells. In some patients, the high TCRbeta diversity seen at day 60 was put down to recipient T cells and intrathymic progenitors that had survived conditioning.

The library relied on PCR. This sample was sequenced with an Illumina HiSeq 2500. To normalize quantification of the TCRbeta repertoire, the TCR libraries were built with molecular barcoding that relied on unique molecular identifiers. TCRdb applied fastp at Q25 and MiXCR to the public reads, then kept only in-frame beta chains. For every CDR3 protein sequence, its rows merge into one entry that carries the most common genes and DNA. Across this sample there are hundreds of thousands of distinct CDR3 sequences, with 10% to 15% seen only once. The ten largest clones capture about 2.2% of the sample. This specimen was PBMCs, mostly from graft donor cells, taken 360 days after TCRalphabeta/CD19-depleted stem cell transplant. This receptor was taken from a male patient younger than 18 who had a stem cell transplant for acute myeloid leukemia, so the T cells may come from the graft donor.

The CDR3 corresponds to CAWSAAGSGANVLTF. In nucleotides, the sequence is TGTGCCTGGAGTGCAGCGGGCTCTGGGGCCAACGTCCTGACTTTC. The V gene is TRBV30 and the J gene is TRBJ2-6; the best D guess is TRBD2, with 6 bases matching. Taken from cysteine to phenylalanine, the CDR3 has 15 residues. The read is trimmed to its CDR3 DNA, 45 bases read in frame from base 1. Sequences GTSNPN (CDR1) and SVGIG (CDR2) are obtained from the germline V gene (reference sequence). A distance of 7 bases separates the germline ends of V and J, which lose 1 base and 0 bases respectively.